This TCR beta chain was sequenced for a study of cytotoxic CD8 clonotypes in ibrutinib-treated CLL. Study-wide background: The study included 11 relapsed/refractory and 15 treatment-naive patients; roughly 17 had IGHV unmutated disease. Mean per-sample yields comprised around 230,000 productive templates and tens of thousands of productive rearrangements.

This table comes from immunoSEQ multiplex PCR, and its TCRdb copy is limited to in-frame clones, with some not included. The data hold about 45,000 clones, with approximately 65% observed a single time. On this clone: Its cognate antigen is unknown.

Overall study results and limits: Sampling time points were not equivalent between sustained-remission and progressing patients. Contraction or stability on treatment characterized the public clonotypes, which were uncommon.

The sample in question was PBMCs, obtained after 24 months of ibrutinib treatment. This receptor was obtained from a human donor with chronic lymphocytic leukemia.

In DNA form, the CDR3 reads TGTGCCAGCAGTCTAAGCGGGGGCCCGTCCTACGAGCAGTACTTC. As protein: CASSLSGGPSYEQYF. This sequence joins TRBV13 and TRBJ2-7; 8 positions match TRBD2. The CDR3 contains 15 residues. Trimming cost V 6 bases and J 1 base; bases outside gene matches: 8. Germline assignment: CDR1 PRHDT and CDR2 FYEKMQ (reference sequence).